The T cell receptor beta chain under discussion was sequenced for a study of T cell responses to AZD1222 COVID-19 vaccine. Using immunoSEQ multiplex PCR, the repertoire was profiled, and TCRdb retains in-frame clones only, with some absent. Of about 140,000 clones listed, 70% to 90% were seen once; the top ten hold around 7.8%. Worth noting for this clone: Its antigen is undetermined.

The trim removed 3 bases at V and 2 bases at J, leaving 4 bases unmatched. The CDR3 sequence is 15 residues long. Germline V gene sequence: CDR1 SGHNT, CDR2 YENEEA. Findings of the study overall: Nearly half of spike-specific TCRs reportedly target variant regions that are unmutated in the B.1.351 and B.1.1.7 variants. Samples come after the peak T cell response, not at day 14. Clonal diversity may have been underestimated, and the donors were mostly white British, with more females than males.

The clonotype originates from an adult in good health. Sequences were derived from peripheral blood, sampled on day 0 of AZD1222 vaccination. J is TRBJ2-1 and V is TRBV11-3, with 7 bases identical to TRBD2. CDR3: CASSFMAGAYNEQFF. The CDR3 DNA reads as TGTGCCAGCAGCTTCATGGCGGGGGCCTACAATGAGCAGTTCTTC.